The 21 T cell receptor beta chains presented below share a single source sample, sequenced in a study of blood T cell repertoires in COVID-19 (dated by TCRdb to 2020 to 2021). Library preparation employed the immunoSEQ multiplex PCR assay. Here the immuneACCESS table is served through TCRdb, limited to in-frame sequences with V and J called. Missing clones are a known gap in these copies; in checked studies unresolved V genes cover under half, and the rest lacks a known reason. The sample has fewer than 350,000 clones on record, 65% to 90% of them singletons. The top ten constitute around 13% of the sample. Sequenced sample: peripheral blood. These receptors came from a woman aged 70-85 years with COVID-19, enrolled during active disease.

The chain joins TRBV13 to TRBJ2-5; D not resolved. Trimming took off 3 bases at V and 5 bases at J, with 10 bases between the two ends. CDR1 and CDR2 from the germline V gene are PRHDT and FYEKMQ (reference sequence). This CDR3 is built from 13 residues. CDR3 amino acids: CASSLRRLETQYF. CDR3 in DNA: TGTGCCAGCAGCTTGAGACGACTGGAGACCCAGTACTTC.

A note on this clone: Other DNA sequences from this sample encode an identical CDR3 as well. The chain has TRBV19 and TRBJ1-1; no firm D call. The CDR3 extends over 12 amino acids. Germline assignment: CDR1 LNHDA and CDR2 SQIVND (reference sequence). The V gene lost 5 bases and the J gene lost 1 base, with 5 bases spanning the gap. This CDR3 is CASSLGNTEAFF. CDR3 nucleotide sequence: TGTGCCAGTAGTCTCGGGAACACTGAAGCTTTCTTT.

The chain joins TRBV5-1 to TRBJ2-5, with 9 bases aligning to TRBD1. Looked up from germline, CDR1 is SGHRS and CDR2 is YFSETQ. Unmatched junction bases numbered 7, after V lost 2 bases and J lost 5 bases. The CDR3 extends over 15 amino acids. In nucleotides, the CDR3 is TGCGCCAGCAGCTTATCGACAGGGGGTAGGGAGACCCAGTACTTC. The encoded protein is CASSLSTGGRETQYF.

For the CDR3, the DNA is TGTGCCAGCAGCTCATTGGCAGCCCCGGGACAGGCCCCCCCATACGAGCAGTACTTC. It is translated as CASSSLAAPGQAPPYEQYF. V is TRBV5-6 and J is TRBJ2-7, with 8 positions matching TRBD1. The V gene's germline CDR1 is SGHDT and CDR2 YYEEEE. This CDR3 spans 19 amino acids. V shed 3 bases and J 4 bases; nucleotides not matched to a gene: 21.

The chain combines TRBV6-4 with TRBJ1-1, with D possibly TRBD1 on 5 matching bases. Trimming pared 3 bases from V and 2 bases from J, leaving 16 bases between. CDR3 length: 16 residues. Germline V CDR1 and CDR2: MRHNA, SNTAGT. In DNA, the CDR3 is TGTGCCAGCAGTGATCGCTTTACGACAGATAACACTGAAGCTTTCTTT. It yields the protein CASSDRFTTDNTEAFF.

The V gene is TRBV5-1, the J gene TRBJ1-2; no clear D gene. Germline-derived CDR1 and CDR2 are SGHRS and YFSETQ. The CDR3 length is 13 residues. Trimming took 2 bases from V and 8 from J, leaving 13 bases between them. CDR3 sequence: CASSFAGSGGYTF. DNA for the CDR3: TGCGCCAGCAGCTTTGCCGGGTCGGGAGGCTACACCTTC.

J is TRBJ2-1 and V is TRBV29-1, with 16 nucleotides matching TRBD2. V lost 5 bases and J lost 4; bases outside the gene matches: 14. The CDR3 is 19 amino acids. CDR1 and CDR2 from the germline V gene are SQVTM and ANQGSEA. DNA of the CDR3: TGCAGCGTTCCGGGACTAGCGGGGGGGAATATATACCGATACAATGAGCAGTTCTTC. Its protein is CSVPGLAGGNIYRYNEQFF.

This sequence joins TRBV6-2 or TRBV6-3 and TRBJ2-3; 8 bases align to TRBD2. Germline trimming cut 5 bases from V and 4 bases from J; bases unmatched to any gene: 11. The CDR3 spans 16 residues. Germline V lookup: CDR1 MNHEY, CDR2 SVGEGT. The CDR3 DNA reads as TGTGCCAGCAGTGCCATCGGGGGGGGGCCCCCAGATACGCAGTATTTT. This translates into CASSAIGGGPPDTQYF.

The V call is TRBV5-4, the J call TRBJ2-5; D might be TRBD2 (5 bases). This CDR3 is 15 amino acids long. V gave up 4 bases and J gave up 3 bases, with 16 bases separating them. CDR1 is SGHNT and CDR2 is YYREEE in the germline V gene (reference sequence). CDR3 sequence: CASSGRRAGEETQYF. The DNA of the CDR3 is TGTGCCAGCAGCGGTAGACGGGCCGGGGAAGAGACCCAGTACTTC.

The J gene is TRBJ1-6, the V gene TRBV5-1; tentatively, D is TRBD1 (5 bases). Per the germline V gene, CDR1 is SGHRS and CDR2 is YFSETQ. CDR3 size: 15 residues. V was clipped by 4 bases and J by 10 bases, with 18 bases between them. The CDR3 nucleotides read TGCGCCAGCAGCCCAAGCGGGGACCCGGGGTCACCCCTCCACTTT. Translation gives CASSPSGDPGSPLHF.

The table lists this clone with a count of one. The V and J genes are TRBV2 and TRBJ1-1; 8 bases fit TRBD1. Germline CDR1 SNHLY, CDR2 FYNNEI. The CDR3 totals 15 residues. V was pared by 8 bases and J by 1 base, with 9 bases of the junction left unmatched. CDR3: CASVGQGRPNTEAFF. DNA for the CDR3: TGTGCCAGCGTCGGACAGGGACGCCCGAACACTGAAGCTTTCTTT.

V is TRBV24-1 and J is TRBJ2-2; 7 bases align to TRBD2. The CDR3 covers 15 residues. Germline assignment: CDR1 KGHDR and CDR2 SFDVKD. V dropped 7 bases and J dropped 6; count of bases not matched to a gene: 10. The CDR3 coding sequence is TGTGCCACCAGCCTGGAGCGGGGCGCTGCCGGGGAGCTGTTTTTT. Its translation is CATSLERGAAGELFF.

V usage is TRBV6-2 or TRBV6-3 and J usage is TRBJ1-1; a possible D gene is TRBD1 (5 bases). CDR1 and CDR2 from the germline V gene are MNHEY and SVGEGT. The ends were cut back, 3 bases at V and 4 bases at J, with 12 bases in the middle. The CDR3 runs 14 residues. The CDR3 here is CASSYGRAGTEAFF. CDR3 in DNA: TGTGCCAGCAGTTATGGCAGGGCTGGCACTGAAGCTTTCTTT.

This chain connects TRBV18 to TRBJ1-1; D not certain. From germline, CDR1 is KGHSH and CDR2 LQKENI. The CDR3 consists of 13 residues. V was trimmed by 3 bases and J by 1 base, leaving 6 bases between them. CDR3 region: CASSPYRNTEAFF. The CDR3 DNA sequence: TGTGCCAGCTCACCGTACAGGAACACTGAAGCTTTCTTT.

The chain is built from TRBV7-2 and TRBJ1-6, with 11 bases that match TRBD1. The length of the CDR3 is 17 residues. With V trimmed by 5 bases and J by 14 bases, 17 bases remained unmatched. Germline V gene sequence: CDR1 SGHTA, CDR2 FQGNSA. The CDR3 region is CASSQDRPGTGGFALHF. CDR3 in DNA: TGTGCCAGCAGCCAAGATAGGCCCGGGACAGGGGGTTTTGCCCTCCACTTT.

CDR3 DNA: TGTGCTAGTGGTTTGGTACAGCGGGGGAGGAGTGAAAAACTGTTTTTT. Translated, it gives CASGLVQRGRSEKLFF. The chain joins TRBV12-5 to TRBJ1-4; D may be TRBD1 (5 bases). This CDR3 is 16 amino acids long. Germline values: CDR1 LGHNT, CDR2 FRNRAP. V was cut by 0 bases and J by 7 bases, with 15 bases left in between. Drawing the rest from reference TRBV12-5 and TRBJ1-4, the complete variable domain is DARVTQTPRHKVTEMGQEVTMRCQPILGHNTVFWYRQTMMQGLELLAYFRNRAPLDDSGMPKDRFSAEMPDATLATLKIQPSEPRDSAVYFCASGLVQRGRSEKLFFGSGTQLSVL.

This rearrangement joins TRBV12-5 to TRBJ2-2; TRBD2 might be the D (5 bases). The CDR3 contains 12 residues. Looked up from germline, CDR1 is LGHNT and CDR2 is FRNRAP. The V end was cut by 8 bases, the J end by 6 bases, with 10 bases between. The CDR3 bases are TGTGCTAGTTCGGGGTTGTCCGGGGAGCTGTTTTTT. It translates to CASSGLSGELFF.

This clone was counted a single time. This chain links TRBV6-5 with TRBJ1-4; D is unresolved. Germline V CDR1 and CDR2: MNHEY, SVGAGI. There are 15 residues in the CDR3. The V gene lost 2 bases and the J gene lost 7 bases, with 14 bases spanning the gap. The CDR3 protein is CASSYGEEVVEKLFF. The CDR3 DNA sequence: TGTGCCAGCAGTTACGGGGAGGAGGTGGTTGAAAAACTGTTTTTT.

The chain uses TRBV4-1 and TRBJ1-1, with D tentatively TRBD1 (5 bases). V was pared by 3 bases and J by 1 base, with 9 bases between. The CDR3 length is 14 residues. Per the germline V gene, CDR1 is MGHRA and CDR2 is YSYEKL. CDR3 amino acids: CASSHRQSNTEAFF. In DNA, the CDR3 is TGCGCCAGCAGCCACCGACAGTCGAACACTGAAGCTTTCTTT.

This clone was seen only once. The chain recombines TRBV19 with TRBJ2-7; weak D call: TRBD1 (6 bases). V lost 2 bases, J lost 7 bases, and 12 bases lay in between. Germline CDR1 is LNHDA and CDR2 is SQIVND (reference sequence). The CDR3 totals 13 residues. This CDR3 reads CASSITGSGEQYF. CDR3 in DNA: TGTGCCAGTAGTATAACAGGGTCTGGGGAGCAGTACTTC.

The V call is TRBV24-1, the J call TRBJ2-1; 11 nucleotides match TRBD1. CDR3 length: 18 residues. V trimming: 5 bases; J trimming: 1 base; junction bases outside the gene matches: 9. The germline V gene has CDR1 KGHDR and CDR2 SFDVKD. The CDR3 loop is CATSGRDRGVSSYNEQFF. The CDR3 coding sequence is TGTGCCACCAGTGGACGGGACAGGGGGGTTTCTTCCTACAATGAGCAGTTCTTC.